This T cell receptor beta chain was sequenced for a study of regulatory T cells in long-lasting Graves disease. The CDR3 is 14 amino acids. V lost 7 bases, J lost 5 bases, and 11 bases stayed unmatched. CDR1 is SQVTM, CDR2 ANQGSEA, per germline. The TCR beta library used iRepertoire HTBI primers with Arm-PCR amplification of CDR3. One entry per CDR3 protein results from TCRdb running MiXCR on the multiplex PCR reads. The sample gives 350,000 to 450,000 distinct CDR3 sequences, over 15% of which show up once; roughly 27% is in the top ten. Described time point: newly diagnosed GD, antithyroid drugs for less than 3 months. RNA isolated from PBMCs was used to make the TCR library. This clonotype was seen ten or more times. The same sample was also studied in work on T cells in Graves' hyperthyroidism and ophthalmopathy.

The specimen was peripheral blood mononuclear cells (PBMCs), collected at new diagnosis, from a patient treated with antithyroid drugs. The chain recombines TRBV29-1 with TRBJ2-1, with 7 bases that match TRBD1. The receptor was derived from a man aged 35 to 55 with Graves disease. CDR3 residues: CSAIHRDRNNEQFF. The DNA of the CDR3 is TGCAGCGCCATCCACCGGGACAGAAACAATGAGCAGTTCTTC.